What follows describes a single T cell receptor beta chain. Germline CDR1 reads MGHRA; CDR2 reads YSYEKL. Trimming took 5 bases from V and 1 from J, leaving 21 bases between them. The CDR3 is 17 residues long. The sample comes from a study of blood T cell repertoires in COVID-19. Data came from immunoSEQ multiplex PCR; TCRdb stores just in-frame clones and leaves some out. The sample records around 180,000 clones, under 85% being singletons. The recovered donors of Cohort 3 showed two negative PCRs, clearance, or symptom resolution. Source material: PBMCs or T cells enriched from blood (not recorded which). The receptor's source is a man aged 45-65 years who had recovered from COVID-19. V and J are TRBV4-1 and TRBJ2-7; D not resolved. CDR3 sequence (DNA): TGCGCCAGCAGCAAGAATCCAGGTTCCCCGAAGTCCTACGAGCAGTACTTC. Translating gives CASSKNPGSPKSYEQYF.